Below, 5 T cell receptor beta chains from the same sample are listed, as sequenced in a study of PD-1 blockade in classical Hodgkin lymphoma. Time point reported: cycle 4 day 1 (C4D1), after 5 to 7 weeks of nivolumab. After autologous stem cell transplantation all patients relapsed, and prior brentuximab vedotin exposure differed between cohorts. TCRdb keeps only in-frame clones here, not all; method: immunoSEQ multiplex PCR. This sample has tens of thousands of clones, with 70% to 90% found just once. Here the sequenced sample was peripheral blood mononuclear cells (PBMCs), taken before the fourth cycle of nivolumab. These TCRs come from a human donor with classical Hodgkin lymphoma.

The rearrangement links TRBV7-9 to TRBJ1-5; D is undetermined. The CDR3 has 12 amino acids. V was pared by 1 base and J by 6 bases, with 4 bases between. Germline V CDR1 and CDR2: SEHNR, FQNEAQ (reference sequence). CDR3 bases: TGTGCCAGCAGCTTAGGGACTCAGCCCCAGCATTTT. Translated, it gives CASSLGTQPQHF.

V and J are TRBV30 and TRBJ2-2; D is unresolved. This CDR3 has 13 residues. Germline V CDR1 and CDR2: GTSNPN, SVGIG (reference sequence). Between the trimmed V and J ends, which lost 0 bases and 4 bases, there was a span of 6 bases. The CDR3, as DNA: TGTGCCTGGAGTGTATCAGGCACCGGGGAGCTGTTTTTT. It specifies CAWSVSGTGELFF.

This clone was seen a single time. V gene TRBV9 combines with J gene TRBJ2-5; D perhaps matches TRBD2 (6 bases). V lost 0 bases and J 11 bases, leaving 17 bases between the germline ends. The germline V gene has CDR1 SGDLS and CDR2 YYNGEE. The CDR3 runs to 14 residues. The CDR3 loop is CASSVENSGVKQYF. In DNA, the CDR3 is TGTGCCAGCAGCGTAGAAAACTCGGGGGTCAAGCAGTACTTC. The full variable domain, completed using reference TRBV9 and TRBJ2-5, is DSGVTQTPKHLITATGQRVTLRCSPRSGDLSVYWYQQSLDQGLQFLIQYYNGEERAKGNILERFSAQQFPDLHSELNLSSLELGDSALYFCASSVENSGVKQYFGPGTRLLVL.

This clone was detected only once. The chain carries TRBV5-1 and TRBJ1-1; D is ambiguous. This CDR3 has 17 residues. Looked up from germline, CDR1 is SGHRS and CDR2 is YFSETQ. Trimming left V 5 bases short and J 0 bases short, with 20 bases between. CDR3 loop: CASSQWNLQSMNTEAFF. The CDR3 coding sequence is TGCGCCAGCAGTCAATGGAATCTACAGTCCATGAACACTGAAGCTTTCTTT. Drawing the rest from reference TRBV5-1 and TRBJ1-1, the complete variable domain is KAGVTQTPRYLIKTRGQQVTLSCSPISGHRSVSWYQQTPGQGLQFLFEYFSETQRNKGNFPGRFSGRQFSNSRSEMNVSTLELGDSALYLCASSQWNLQSMNTEAFFGQGTRLTVV.

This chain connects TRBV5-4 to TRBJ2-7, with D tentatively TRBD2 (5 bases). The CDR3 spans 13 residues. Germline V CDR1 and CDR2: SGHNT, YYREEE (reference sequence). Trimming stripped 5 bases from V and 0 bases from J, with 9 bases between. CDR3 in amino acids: CASRGENSYEQYF. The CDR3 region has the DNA TGTGCCAGCAGGGGAGAAAACTCCTACGAGCAGTACTTC.